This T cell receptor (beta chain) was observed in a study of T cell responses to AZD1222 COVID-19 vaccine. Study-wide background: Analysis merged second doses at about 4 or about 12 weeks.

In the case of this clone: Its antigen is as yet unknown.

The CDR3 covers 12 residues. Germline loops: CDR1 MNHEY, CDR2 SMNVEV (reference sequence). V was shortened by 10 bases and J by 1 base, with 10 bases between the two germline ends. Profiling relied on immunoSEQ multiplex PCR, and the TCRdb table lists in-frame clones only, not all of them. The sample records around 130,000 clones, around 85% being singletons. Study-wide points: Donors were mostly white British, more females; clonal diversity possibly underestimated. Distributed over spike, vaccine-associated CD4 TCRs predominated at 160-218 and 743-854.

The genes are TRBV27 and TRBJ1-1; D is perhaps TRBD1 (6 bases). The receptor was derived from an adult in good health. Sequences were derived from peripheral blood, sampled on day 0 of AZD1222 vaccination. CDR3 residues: CANRESNTEAFF. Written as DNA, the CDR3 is TGTGCCAACAGGGAATCGAACACTGAAGCTTTCTTT.